This T cell receptor (beta chain) derives from a study of molecular identifiers for immune sequencing clone quantification. TCRdb itself ran the PCR reads through MiXCR, one entry per CDR3 protein. The sample includes hundreds of thousands of distinct CDR3 sequences, around 25% seen only once; the top ten take 0.7% to 0.95%. The origin of this receptor is a human donor in good health. Some libraries in this study had Jurkat cell RNA spiked in. Material: naive CD8+ T cells from blood, with Jurkat cell RNA spiked in. Regarding subset: FACS-sorted CD8+CD4-CCR7+CD45RA+ naive T cells.

The CDR3 DNA follows: TGTGCCGGGATGTGGGGGGGCACTGAAGCTTTCTTT. Encoded protein: CAGMWGGTEAFF. The V gene is TRBV30, the J gene TRBJ1-1; TRBD1 might be the D (5 bases). This CDR3 is 12 amino acids long. Germline V gene data show CDR1 as GTSNPN and CDR2 as SVGIG (reference sequence). The germline V and J ends were trimmed by 8 bases and 4 bases, with 14 bases remaining between them.